This T cell receptor beta chain emerged from a study of T cells in Graves' hyperthyroidism and ophthalmopathy (dated by TCRdb to between 2018 and 2021). Regarding the study in general: Peripheral blood samples were taken at initial diagnosis, before any treatment was given. TCR V-J signatures able to tell the groups apart were searched for in a discovery cohort of 90 to 100 patients, of whom around 43 had Graves' ophthalmopathy and roughly 59 had stable Graves' hyperthyroidism. Prospective prediction of ophthalmopathy was tested in an independent validation cohort consisting of fewer than 20 hyperthyroidism patients and around 17 patients who later progressed to ophthalmopathy. The 90 to 100 discovery patients were randomly divided into training and test sets at a 7:3 ratio. Thyroid tissue and blood T-cell repertoires from six Graves' hyperthyroidism patients were also compared in the study. Once sampling was done, hyperthyroidism patients were given methimazole at a starting dose of 30 mg daily, whereas ophthalmopathy patients were given high-dose intravenous methylprednisolone. According to the paper, TCR Vbeta CDR3 sequencing was carried out on over 130 peripheral blood samples, which came from fewer than 50 ophthalmopathy, 75 to 80 hyperthyroidism and approximately 17 progressor patients. Study-wide conclusions, independent of this receptor: Most expanded thyroid clonotypes (frequency above 0.001) were also detected in blood, a finding suggesting that blood repertoires may reflect thyroid immune responses. During validation, the model predicted progression to ophthalmopathy a median of about 6.5 months ahead of onset, with around 71% sensitivity and roughly 72% specificity. Sample size was not statistically predetermined, and investigators were not blinded to group allocation. A 13 V-J signature model separated ophthalmopathy from stable hyperthyroidism, with roughly 88% sensitivity and roughly 81% specificity in cross-validation and 80%/75% in testing.

Amplification of TCR beta CDR3 regions was carried out from RNA transcripts. A first-round RT-PCR of the TCR CDR3 used the HTBI primer set with the Qiagen OneStep RT-PCR kit. Libraries were constructed in a second round of multiplex PCR, after which size selection and purification were performed. Libraries were sequenced paired-end with 100 bp reads on an Illumina HiSeq2000. For the original study's pipeline: SOAPnuke was used to process the raw data, removing reads that contained adapters or uncalled bases, had a mean Phred below 15, or lacked an exact match to the constant primer or identifier. High-quality paired reads were merged using COPE v1.2.5, and each unique nucleotide sequence was defined as a clonotype. MiTCR v1.1 was used to align the clonotypes against IMGT TRBV, TRBD and TRBJ reference segments. The analysis was restricted to V-J combinations with a frequency above 0.0001, which together covered 98% to 99.2% of the repertoires. A TCS score was defined as the ratio between F50 (clonal expansion) and ExV (chaos), using BLOSUM62-based TCRdist between CDR3 peptides within each V-J. Welch's t-statistics and random forest reduced fewer than 600 V-J features to 13, which were used in a naive Bayes classifier (R e1071). Through fastp at Q25 and MiXCR, TCRdb rebuilt clones from the public reads, retaining in-frame beta chains. Rows merge per CDR3 protein into single entries with the most common DNA and genes. None of the V and J calls come from the authors' own analysis; TCRdb made them. The sample records around 350,000 distinct CDR3 sequences, roughly 19% of which are singletons. The ten largest clones capture 3% to 4% of the sample.

This clonotype occurred many times. The antigen it binds to is not known. No base quality information exists; no much larger clone differs at one position. Via the germline V gene, CDR1 is SQVTM and CDR2 ANQGSEA. V lost 6 bases and J lost 4 bases; the stretch between them is 15 bases long. The cysteine opens and the phenylalanine closes a CDR3 of 13 amino acids. Only the CDR3 region is kept as DNA, spanning 39 bases read in frame from base 1. Stable Graves' hyperthyroidism was defined as the absence of progression to ophthalmopathy over 18 months of follow-up. Hyperthyroidism patients were newly diagnosed, with disease duration under 2 months, and aged 18 to 65 years. The study excluded patients with uncontrolled infections, other autoimmune diseases, pregnancy or lactation. Clinical symptoms, serum thyroxine and TRAb, thyroid ultrasound, and orbital computed tomography formed the basis for the diagnoses. PBMCs were isolated from about 9.1 ml of fresh peripheral blood by Ficoll-Paque density gradient centrifugation. Trizol reagent was used to extract total RNA, and RNA quality was then checked on an Agilent 2100 Bioanalyzer.

In this chain, TRBV29-1 is recombined with TRBJ1-2; the D gene cannot be resolved reliably. The receptor was isolated from a woman between 18 and 29 years old with Graves' hyperthyroidism. The sequenced material came from blood. The base sequence is TGCAGCGTGGAACCCTCGACTGGCTATGGCTACACCTTC. It is translated as CSVEPSTGYGYTF.